The 26 T cell receptor beta chains reported below all come from one sample, sequenced in a study of lymphopenia after photon versus proton radiotherapy. Assay used: immunoSEQ multiplex PCR; TCRdb lists only in-frame clones, some missing. The sample has 150,000 to 200,000 clones, 75% to 90% seen once. Here the sequenced sample was peripheral blood, taken from a patient treated with photon-based radiotherapy. These TCRs come from a man in his fifties with gastric cancer.

CDR3 sequence (DNA): TGCGCCAGCAGCCGGGACAGCTTAAACACAGATACGCAGTATTTT. Translation gives CASSRDSLNTDTQYF. The rearrangement links TRBV5-1 to TRBJ2-3; TRBD1 agrees at 7 bases. The germline CDR1 and CDR2 sequences are SGHRS and YFSETQ. There are 15 residues in the CDR3. V shed 4 bases, J shed 2 bases, and the junction held 7 bases outside the gene matches.

This chain links TRBV29-1 with TRBJ1-1, with 10 bases identical to TRBD1. The length of the CDR3 is 17 residues. Germline CDR1 is SQVTM and CDR2 is ANQGSEA. The trim removed 2 bases at V and 0 bases at J, leaving 9 bases unmatched. CDR3 nucleotides: TGCAGCGTTGAACTATTTCCGGGACAGGGGATGAACACTGAAGCTTTCTTT. Translation: CSVELFPGQGMNTEAFF.

CDR3 sequence reads: CASLNDPLQETQYF. The CDR3 region has the DNA TGTGCCAGCCTCAATGACCCACTGCAAGAGACCCAGTACTTC. The rearrangement uses TRBV28 and TRBJ2-5; D is unclear. This CDR3 spans 14 amino acids. Germline-derived CDR1 and CDR2 are MDHEN and SYDVKM. The V end lost 8 bases, the J end lost 2 bases, and 15 bases lay between the germline ends. The whole variable domain, remainder taken from reference TRBV28 and TRBJ2-5, is DVKVTQSSRYLVKRTGEKVFLECVQDMDHENMFWYRQDPGLGLRLIYFSYDVKMKEKGDIPEGYSVSREKKERFSLILESASTNQTSMYLCASLNDPLQETQYFGPGTRLLVL.

The chain couples TRBV7-9 to TRBJ1-4; TRBD1 matches 10 bases. CDR1 and CDR2 (germline): SEHNR, FQNEAQ (reference sequence). This CDR3 region has 14 residues. With V trimmed by 4 bases and J by 10 bases, 6 bases remained unmatched. The DNA for the CDR3 is TGTGCCAGCAGCTCGACAGGGGGCGGGGGAAAACTGTTTTTT. Translated, it gives CASSSTGGGGKLFF.

The CDR3 DNA sequence: TGTGCCAGCAGCCAGGGCTCGGGGTTTGGACGGGAGCTGTTTTTT. Translating it yields CASSQGSGFGRELFF. The chain joins TRBV28 to TRBJ2-2, with D perhaps being TRBD1 or TRBD2 (5 bases each). The germline V and J ends were trimmed by 6 bases and 9 bases, with 20 bases remaining between them. The germline CDR1 and CDR2 sequences are MDHEN and SYDVKM. CDR3 length: 15 amino acids.

This clone turned up a few times. This chain connects TRBV20-1 to TRBJ2-1; D is undetermined. CDR1 and CDR2 from the germline V gene are DFQATT and SNEGSKA (reference sequence). V was pared by 1 base and J by 6 bases, with 4 bases between. CDR3 length: 11 residues. CDR3 amino acids: CSARVPNEQFF. CDR3 in DNA: TGCAGTGCTAGAGTTCCCAATGAGCAGTTCTTC.

V usage is TRBV15 and J usage is TRBJ2-7; D gene uncertain. The CDR3 runs 13 residues. V lost 4 bases to trimming and J lost 1 base, with 8 bases between them. Germline assignment: CDR1 LNHNV and CDR2 YYDKDF (reference sequence). The CDR3 coding sequence is TGTGCCACCAGCACCCAGGAATCCTACGAGCAGTACTTC. Its translation is CATSTQESYEQYF.

CDR3 protein: CASSLGTSYNEQFF. The CDR3 region has the DNA TGTGCCAGCAGCTTAGGGACCTCCTACAATGAGCAGTTCTTC. The rearrangement links TRBV9 to TRBJ2-1; D tentatively reads TRBD1 or TRBD2 (5 bases each). Deletions cut 4 bases from V and 0 bases from J, with 8 bases between. Germline loops: CDR1 SGDLS, CDR2 YYNGEE. The CDR3 sequence is 14 residues long.

This clone appeared a few times. V gene TRBV6-6 combines with J gene TRBJ2-5; 12 bases are a match to TRBD2. V lost 5 bases and J lost 7; bases outside the gene matches: 8. Germline loops: CDR1 MNHNY, CDR2 SVGAGI (reference sequence). CDR3 length: 15 residues. The CDR3 region is CASSPEASGRGTQYF. In DNA form, the CDR3 reads TGTGCCAGCAGTCCCGAGGCTAGCGGGAGGGGGACCCAGTACTTC.

The rearrangement links TRBV9 to TRBJ2-7; 7 bases line up with TRBD1. The V gene's germline CDR1 is SGDLS and CDR2 YYNGEE. The V segment lost 3 bases and the J segment 5 bases; nucleotides outside the gene matches: 8. This CDR3 region has 14 residues. The CDR3 sequence: CASSARTQGDEQYF. In DNA form, the CDR3 reads TGTGCCAGCAGCGCGAGGACCCAGGGGGACGAGCAGTACTTC.

The chain joins TRBV30 to TRBJ2-3, with D possibly TRBD2 on 5 matching bases. Germline CDR1 is GTSNPN and CDR2 is SVGIG (reference sequence). V dropped 2 bases and J dropped 3 bases, with 15 bases sitting between them. The CDR3 consists of 15 residues. CDR3 residues: CAWSSGGEGTDTQYF. Here the CDR3 DNA reads TGTGCCTGGAGTTCGGGCGGAGAGGGAACAGATACGCAGTATTTT.

The V call is TRBV5-4, the J call TRBJ2-7; 10 positions agree with TRBD1. V lost 3 bases, J lost 3 bases, and 6 bases stayed unmatched. CDR3 length equals 15 residues. Germline V gives CDR1 SGHNT, CDR2 YYREEE (reference sequence). The CDR3 loop is CASSWRDRGHYEQYF. CDR3 nucleotides: TGTGCCAGCAGCTGGCGGGACAGGGGCCACTACGAGCAGTACTTC.

The J gene is TRBJ1-1, the V gene TRBV4-1; 7 bases match TRBD1. Germline CDR1 is MGHRA and CDR2 is YSYEKL. The CDR3 is made up of 17 amino acids. Trimming cost V 1 base and J 0 bases; bases outside gene matches: 8. This chain's CDR3 is CASSQVTGLSLNTEAFF. In nucleotides, the CDR3 is TGCGCCAGCAGCCAAGTGACAGGGCTAAGCTTGAACACTGAAGCTTTCTTT.

This clone came up once. This sequence joins TRBV5-4 and TRBJ2-2; TRBD2 matches 14 bases. With 3 bases clipped from V and 5 bases from J, the junction kept 6 bases outside the gene matches. The CDR3 spans 17 residues. Germline V gives CDR1 SGHNT, CDR2 YYREEE (reference sequence). The CDR3 DNA reads as TGTGCCAGCAGCTCGGGACTAGCGGGAGTAAAGACCGGGGAGCTGTTTTTT. Translation gives CASSSGLAGVKTGELFF.

Only one count was recorded for this clone. The V gene is TRBV27, the J gene TRBJ2-1, with D hard to call. This CDR3 is built from 13 residues. Germline assignment: CDR1 MNHEY and CDR2 SMNVEV (reference sequence). Between the trimmed V and J ends, which lost 0 bases and 8 bases, there was a span of 8 bases. This chain's CDR3 is CASSLSVGYEQFF. DNA of the CDR3: TGTGCCAGCAGTTTATCGGTAGGGTATGAGCAGTTCTTC.

The V gene is TRBV25-1, the J gene TRBJ1-1; unclear D gene. V dropped 7 bases and J dropped 0 bases, with 12 bases sitting between them. Looked up from germline, CDR1 is MGHDK and CDR2 is SYGVNS. The CDR3 spans 14 residues. In DNA form, the CDR3 reads TGTGCCAGCATAGGAAGGAACATGAACACTGAAGCTTTCTTT. This sequence encodes CASIGRNMNTEAFF.

The rearrangement uses TRBV4-3 and TRBJ2-2, with 7 bases aligning to TRBD2. Germline V CDR1 and CDR2: LGHNA, YSLEER. The CDR3 sequence is 16 residues long. V trimming: 0 bases; J trimming: 5 bases; junction bases outside the gene matches: 6. CDR3 DNA sequence: TGCGCCAGCAGCCAAGATAGGACTAGTGTAACCGGGGAGCTGTTTTTT. Protein sequence: CASSQDRTSVTGELFF.

The chain recombines TRBV5-8 with TRBJ2-7; TRBD2 is a possible D gene (6 bases). This CDR3 is 15 amino acids long. Germline lookup yields CDR1 SGHTS and CDR2 YDEGEE. Trimming took off 0 bases at V and 2 bases at J, with 12 bases between the two ends. CDR3 in amino acids: CASSLGSGRTYEQYF. The CDR3 DNA sequence: TGTGCCAGCAGCTTGGGATCGGGGAGGACCTACGAGCAGTACTTC. The complete variable domain, with remaining parts taken from reference TRBV5-8 and TRBJ2-7, reads EAGVTQSPTHLIKTRGQQATLRCSPISGHTSVYWYQQALGLGLQFLLWYDEGEERNRGNFPPRFSGRQFPNYSSELNVNALELEDSALYLCASSLGSGRTYEQYFGPGTRLTVT.

The chain carries TRBV5-1 and TRBJ2-3, with a possible D match to TRBD2 (6 bases). CDR3 size: 16 residues. From germline, CDR1 is SGHRS and CDR2 YFSETQ. V lost 0 bases, J lost 2 bases, and 13 bases lay in between. Here the CDR3 reads CASSLVKRGLTDTQYF. The CDR3, as DNA: TGCGCCAGCAGCTTGGTAAAACGGGGACTCACAGATACGCAGTATTTT.

The chain combines TRBV28 with TRBJ2-7; D gene unclear. Trimming shortened V by 6 bases and J by 5 bases, and 17 bases separated the two germline ends. CDR1 is MDHEN and CDR2 is SYDVKM in the germline V gene. The CDR3 has 14 amino acids. The CDR3 DNA reads TGTGCCAGCAGCCCACTTTCCAAGGCCCACGAGCAGTACTTC. Translated, it gives CASSPLSKAHEQYF.

This sequence joins TRBV30 and TRBJ2-1, with D unresolved. The ends were cut back, 0 bases at V and 3 bases at J, with 6 bases in the middle. The CDR3 runs 13 residues. The germline V gene encodes CDR1 GTSNPN and CDR2 SVGIG (reference sequence). The CDR3 region is CAWSVNFYNEQFF. The CDR3 nucleotides read TGTGCCTGGAGTGTTAACTTCTACAATGAGCAGTTCTTC.

CDR3 bases: TGTGCCAGCTCACCCTGGACAGGTGCCTCCTACGAGCAGTACTTC. As protein: CASSPWTGASYEQYF. The V call is TRBV18, the J call TRBJ2-7; 7 bases align to TRBD1. In germline, CDR1 is KGHSH, CDR2 LQKENI. V was clipped by 3 bases and J by 0 bases; unmatched bases: 5. CDR3 length: 15 residues. The full variable domain, completed using reference TRBV18 and TRBJ2-7, is NAGVMQNPRHLVRRRGQEARLRCSPMKGHSHVYWYRQLPEEGLKFMVYLQKENIIDESGMPKERFSAEFPKEGPSILRIQQVVRGDSAAYFCASSPWTGASYEQYFGPGTRLTVT.

The DNA of the CDR3 is TGTGCCAGCAGTGAGCGGGCCCACAATGAGCAGTTCTTC. This sequence encodes CASSERAHNEQFF. The chain joins TRBV6-4 to TRBJ2-1, with a weak D call TRBD2 (5 bases). V was clipped by 3 bases and J by 5 bases, with 8 bases between them. The CDR3 has 13 residues. Germline V gene data show CDR1 as MRHNA and CDR2 as SNTAGT.

V gene TRBV10-2 combines with J gene TRBJ1-5, with D unresolved. Trimming removed 11 bases from V and 3 bases from J, with 8 bases in between. Germline loops: CDR1 WSHSY, CDR2 SAAADI. CDR3 length: 11 amino acids. The CDR3 spells CACNFNQPQHF. CDR3 sequence (DNA): TGCGCCTGCAATTTCAATCAGCCCCAGCATTTT.

The chain has TRBV6-4 and TRBJ2-7; 9 nucleotides line up with TRBD2. The CDR3 spans 18 residues. CDR1 MRHNA and CDR2 SNTAGT come from the germline V gene. V was pared by 0 bases and J by 0 bases, with 9 bases of the junction left unmatched. The CDR3 here is CASSDSRSRTSVSYEQYF. In nucleotides, the CDR3 is TGTGCCAGCAGTGACTCGCGGTCCCGGACTAGCGTCTCCTACGAGCAGTACTTC.

J is TRBJ1-5 and V is TRBV19; 7 positions match TRBD1. The ends lost 5 bases at V and 3 bases at J; junction bases unmatched: 4. The CDR3 is 14 residues long. The germline V gene encodes CDR1 LNHDA and CDR2 SQIVND (reference sequence). For the CDR3, the DNA is TGTGCCAGTAGTCCGGGACAGAACAATCAGCCCCAGCATTTT. Protein product: CASSPGQNNQPQHF.